This is a list of T cell receptor beta chains from one sample in a study of cytomegalovirus exposure and HLA in healthy donors. Some clones are missing from TCRdb's copy, which holds only in-frame ones; the method was immunoSEQ multiplex PCR. The sample has about 170,000 clones; approximately 80% are singletons. Sequenced sample: PBMCs. The receptors stem from a woman aged 45-60 years in good health and CMV-seronegative. Both conserved end residues are part of each CDR3. The order of the fields is clone size, V gene, D gene, J gene, CDR3 DNA, CDR3 protein. A D gene is named only where the DNA matches it firmly. A clone size is listed for some rows: how often the clone was seen (once, few, many), or a class if it is expanded.

NA	TRBV20-1	NA	TRBJ2-5	TGCAGTGCTGCTAGAGAGACCCAGTACTTC	CSAARETQYF
NA	TRBV18	NA	TRBJ2-5	TGTGCCAGCTCTCCCCGGGACATGATAGAGGAGACCCAGTACTTC	CASSPRDMIEETQYF
NA	TRBV5-6	TRBD2	TRBJ2-6	TGTGCCAGCGCCGTGCCGGGAGGGGATACTGGGGCCAACGTCCTGACTTTC	CASAVPGGDTGANVLTF
NA	TRBV28	TRBD2	TRBJ2-2	TGTGCCAGCATGGTGACTAGCGGAACTACCGGGGAGCTGTTTTTT	CASMVTSGTTGELFF
NA	TRBV19	TRBD1	TRBJ2-5	TGTGCCAGTAGTCTAGGGACAGGTGAGCAGTACTTC	CASSLGTGEQYF
once	TRBV30	NA	TRBJ1-6	TGTGCCTGGAGCCCCGCGGGGAATTCACCCCTCCACTTT	CAWSPAGNSPLHF
NA	TRBV7-3	NA	TRBJ2-1	TGTGCCAGCAGCTTAGCCGCGGCGAATGAGCAGTTCTTC	CASSLAAANEQFF
NA	TRBV7-2	TRBD2	TRBJ2-5	TGTGCCAGCAGCTTAGTGGGAGGGGAGACCCAGTACTTC	CASSLVGGETQYF
NA	TRBV11-2	NA	TRBJ2-3	TGTGCCAGCAGTGAGGATACGCAGTATTTT	CASSEDTQYF
NA	TRBV6-5	NA	TRBJ1-1	TGTGCCAGCAGTTACTCGATGAGGCCCCCGCACACTGAAGCTTTCTTT	CASSYSMRPPHTEAFF
NA	TRBV4-3	TRBD2	TRBJ2-1	TGCGCCAGCAGCCAAGATCCTTCGGGACTAGCGACCTACAATGAGCAGTTCTTC	CASSQDPSGLATYNEQFF
NA	TRBV18	NA	TRBJ2-7	TGTGCCAGCTCACCCCAGGGAACAGGTCCCTACGAGCAGTACTTC	CASSPQGTGPYEQYF
NA	TRBV14	TRBD2	TRBJ2-7	TGTGCCAGCAGCCAAGGACTAGCTGAGCAGTACTTC	CASSQGLAEQYF
NA	TRBV4-2	TRBD1	TRBJ1-5	TGTGCCAGCAGCCAAACGGACAGGGGGCGCGGCCAGCCCCAGCATTTT	CASSQTDRGRGQPQHF
NA	TRBV2	NA	TRBJ1-1	TGTGCCAGCAGTGAAGTGGGGGGGATGACTGAAGCTTTCTTT	CASSEVGGMTEAFF
NA	TRBV7-9	TRBD1	TRBJ1-4	TGTGCCAGCAGCCAAGGACAGGGACCAACTAATGAAAAACTGTTTTTT	CASSQGQGPTNEKLFF
few	TRBV7-2	NA	TRBJ2-1	TGTGCCAGCACCCCTCCGGGGTTCTACAATGAGCAGTTCTTC	CASTPPGFYNEQFF
NA	TRBV27	TRBD2	TRBJ2-2	TGTGCCAGCAGACCCGCTGGGCGAGCGGGGGGTAGCACCGGGGAGCTGTTTTTT	CASRPAGRAGGSTGELFF
NA	TRBV19	NA	TRBJ2-3	TGTGCCAGTACCCTACTCCTCTCTAGCGTAAATACGCAGTATTTT	CASTLLLSSVNTQYF
NA	TRBV2	NA	TRBJ2-1	TGTGCCAGCAACGAAGGGAGCAATGAGCAGTTCTTC	CASNEGSNEQFF
NA	TRBV28	TRBD1	TRBJ1-4	TGTGCCAGCAGTGGGACAGGCCGGGAACTGTTTTTT	CASSGTGRELFF
NA	TRBV10-2	NA	TRBJ2-6	TGCGCCAGCAAACACGCGGACACCTCTGGGGCCAACGTCCTGACTTTC	CASKHADTSGANVLTF
NA	TRBV7-2	NA	TRBJ1-5	TGTGCCAGCAGACCAGACTCCAACCTCAATCAGCCCCAGCATTTT	CASRPDSNLNQPQHF
NA	TRBV15	NA	TRBJ2-7	TGTGCCACCAGCCGAGTGGCCGGGGGTACCTACGAGCAGTACTTC	CATSRVAGGTYEQYF
NA	TRBV7-8	NA	TRBJ1-1	TGTGCCAGCAGCGCCCAGAAGGGGCCGAACACTGAAGCTTTCTTT	CASSAQKGPNTEAFF
few	TRBV5-5	NA	TRBJ2-1	TGTGCCAGCAGCTTAGGGACAAAGAATGAGCAGTTCTTC	CASSLGTKNEQFF